This is a list of T cell receptor beta chains from one sample in a study of shared clonotypes between healthy human individuals. Sequenced by immunoSEQ multiplex PCR; TCRdb stores in-frame clones only, minus some. Here the sample spans about 2 million clones, 85% to 95% being singletons. Sequencing was done on a sample of naive CD8+ T cells sorted from blood. The receptors were sampled from a man younger than 35 in good health. CDR3s include the opening cysteine and the closing phenylalanine or tryptophan. The D gene is left open where the match is weak. Clone size is not always given. Where it is, it says once, few, many or a class for expanded clones.

v_call,j_call,d_call,clone_size,cdr3_aa,cdr3_nt
TRBV7-9,TRBJ2-7,TRBD2,.,CASSSLAGLEQYF,TGTGCCAGCAGCTCTTTAGCGGGGCTCGAGCAGTACTTC
TRBV19,TRBJ1-5,.,.,CASSMGSGNQPQHF,TGTGCCAGTAGTATGGGATCAGGCAATCAGCCCCAGCATTTT
TRBV10-1,TRBJ2-3,.,.,CASSPHPVMTDTQYF,TGCGCCAGCAGCCCCCATCCCGTGATGACAGATACGCAGTATTTT
TRBV11-2,TRBJ2-7,.,.,CASSLEGTDSYEQYF,TGTGCCAGCAGCTTAGAGGGGACGGATTCCTACGAGCAGTACTTC
TRBV7-3,TRBJ2-3,TRBD1,.,CASSSGQQRTDTQYF,TGTGCCAGCAGCTCGGGACAGCAGCGCACAGATACGCAGTATTTT
TRBV11-2,TRBJ2-3,.,.,CASSLVGGLADTQYF,TGTGCCAGCAGCTTAGTCGGGGGGCTTGCAGATACGCAGTATTTT
TRBV7-6,TRBJ1-2,.,.,CASSLVDADGYTF,TGTGCCAGCAGCTTAGTGGACGCGGATGGCTACACCTTC
TRBV11-2,TRBJ2-3,.,.,CASTSRGRDQEYF,TGTGCCAGCACCTCAAGGGGGAGGGACCAAGAGTATTTT
TRBV23-1,TRBJ2-7,.,.,CASSQSSQFYEQYF,TGCGCCAGCAGTCAATCGTCGCAGTTCTACGAGCAGTACTTC
TRBV7-8,TRBJ2-7,TRBD1,.,CASSSTGGLSYEQYF,TGTGCCAGCAGCTCTACAGGGGGACTCTCCTACGAGCAGTACTTC
TRBV30,TRBJ2-1,.,once,CAWARSWGHEQFF,TGTGCCTGGGCACGTTCCTGGGGACATGAGCAGTTCTTC
TRBV5-1,TRBJ1-1,.,.,CASSTGPGWDTEAFF,TGCGCCAGCAGCACGGGTCCAGGGTGGGACACTGAAGCTTTCTTT
TRBV7-9,TRBJ2-2,.,few,CASSLVANTGELFF,TGTGCCAGCAGCTTAGTAGCGAACACCGGGGAGCTGTTTTTT
TRBV2,TRBJ2-5,TRBD2,.,CASRVNTGTILETQYF,TGTGCCAGCAGGGTAAATACCGGGACTATCCTTGAGACCCAGTACTTC
TRBV7-9,TRBJ1-1,.,.,CASSLERVGEAFF,TGTGCCAGCAGCTTGGAAAGGGTAGGTGAAGCTTTCTTT